This TCR beta chain was sequenced in a study of T cell repertoires in cytomegalovirus infection. Whole-study results and caveats: Clonotypes of TCR beta that were HLA-C-restricted and CMV-specific dominated the ex vivo response.

This clonotype was picked up a small number of times. Antigen unknown. At one end, the junction sequence differs from germline, possibly due to a read error. Using its own MiXCR run on the reads, TCRdb lists one record per CDR3 protein. Among 750,000 to 950,000 distinct CDR3 sequences listed, 29% were seen once. The CDR3 length is 13 residues. Per the germline V gene, CDR1 is SSHAT and CDR2 is FNYEAQ (reference sequence). This clonotype was obtained from a human donor in good health (CMV status not recorded). Some clones in this sample may be carry-over from other donors' samples. The sample in question was cultured CD8+ T cells from PBMCs, obtained from culture after CMV antigen stimulation. The chain carries TRBV7-7 and TRBJ2-4; D is perhaps TRBD1 (6 bases). For the CDR3, the DNA is TGTGCTAGCAGCTTAAAGTTAGGGGGCATTCAGTACTTC. Amino acid sequence: CASSLKLGGIQYF.